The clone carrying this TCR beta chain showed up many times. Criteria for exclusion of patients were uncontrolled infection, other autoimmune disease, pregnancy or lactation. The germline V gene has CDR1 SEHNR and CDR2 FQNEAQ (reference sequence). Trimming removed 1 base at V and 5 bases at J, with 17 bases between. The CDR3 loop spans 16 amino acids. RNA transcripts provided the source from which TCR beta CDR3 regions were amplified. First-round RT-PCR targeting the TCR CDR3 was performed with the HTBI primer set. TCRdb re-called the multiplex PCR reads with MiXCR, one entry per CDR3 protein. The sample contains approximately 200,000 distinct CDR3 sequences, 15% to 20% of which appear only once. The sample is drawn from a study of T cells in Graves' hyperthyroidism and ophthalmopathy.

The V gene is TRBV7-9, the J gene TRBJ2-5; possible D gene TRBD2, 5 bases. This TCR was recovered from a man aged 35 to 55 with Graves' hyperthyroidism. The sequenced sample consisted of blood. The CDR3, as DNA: TGTGCCAGCAGCTTAGTTGTGGACCCAAGGAGGGAGACCCAGTACTTC. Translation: CASSLVVDPRRETQYF.